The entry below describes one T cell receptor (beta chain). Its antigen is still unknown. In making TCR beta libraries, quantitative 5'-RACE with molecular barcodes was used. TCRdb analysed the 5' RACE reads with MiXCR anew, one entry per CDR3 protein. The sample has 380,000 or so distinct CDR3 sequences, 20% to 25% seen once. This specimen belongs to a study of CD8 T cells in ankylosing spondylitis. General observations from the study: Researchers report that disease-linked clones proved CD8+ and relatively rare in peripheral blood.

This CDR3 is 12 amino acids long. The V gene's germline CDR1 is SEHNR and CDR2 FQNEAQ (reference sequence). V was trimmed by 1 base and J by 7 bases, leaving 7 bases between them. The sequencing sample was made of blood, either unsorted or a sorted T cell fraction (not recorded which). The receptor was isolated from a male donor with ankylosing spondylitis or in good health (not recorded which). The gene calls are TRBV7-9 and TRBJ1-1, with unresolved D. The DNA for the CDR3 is TGTGCCAGCAGCTTAGTTTCCTTTGAAGCTTTCTTT. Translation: CASSLVSFEAFF.